These 27 T cell receptor beta chains were sequenced from one sample in a study of blood T cell repertoires in COVID-19. Data came from immunoSEQ multiplex PCR; TCRdb stores just in-frame clones and leaves some out. The sample gives roughly 150,000 clones, roughly three quarters of which show up once; 4% to 4.5% is in the top ten. The sample taken for sequencing was peripheral blood. These receptors originate from a man between 60 and 70 years old with acute or convalescent COVID-19.

The sample holds one count of this clone. The rearrangement uses TRBV3-1 (or the pseudogene TRBV3-2) and TRBJ2-1; 7 bases agree with TRBD1. Germline V gene lookup returns CDR1 LGHDT and CDR2 YNNKEL (reference sequence). The V and J ends lost 4 bases and 2 bases, in that order; junction bases with no gene match: 5. The CDR3 has 15 residues. CDR3 DNA: TGTGCCAGCAGCCCGACAGGGTGGCCCTACAATGAGCAGTTCTTC. This encodes CASSPTGWPYNEQFF.

J is TRBJ2-2 and V is TRBV10-2; 7 bases align to TRBD1. The CDR3 contains 16 residues. The V and J ends lost 2 bases and 7 bases, in that order; junction bases with no gene match: 10. The germline V gene has CDR1 WSHSY and CDR2 SAAADI. CDR3 nucleotides: TGCGCCAGCAGTGAGCCCCGGGACAGCCTTAGCGGGGAGCTGTTTTTT. As protein: CASSEPRDSLSGELFF.

This clone has a single count. CDR3 sequence reads: CASSQVVGSHYGYTF. The CDR3 bases are TGTGCCAGCAGCCAAGTAGTCGGGAGCCACTATGGCTACACCTTC. V is TRBV14 and J is TRBJ1-2, with D uncertain. With 1 base removed from V and 3 bases from J, the gap between germline ends came to 12 bases. The CDR3 runs 15 residues. Germline V CDR1 and CDR2: SGHDN, FVKESK. Variable domain in full (rest from reference TRBV14 and TRBJ1-2): EAGVTQFPSHSVIEKGQTVTLRCDPISGHDNLYWYRRVMGKEIKFLLHFVKESKQDESGMPNNRFLAERTGGTYSTLKVQPAELEDSGVYFCASSQVVGSHYGYTFGSGTRLTVV.

This chain joins TRBV5-4 and TRBJ1-4; a possible D gene is TRBD1 (6 bases). The length of the CDR3 is 17 residues. V lost 0 bases and J 0 bases, leaving 12 bases between the germline ends. CDR1 and CDR2 (germline): SGHNT, YYREEE (reference sequence). CDR3 sequence: CASSLGGGPATNEKLFF. CDR3 DNA: TGTGCCAGCAGCTTGGGAGGGGGACCTGCAACTAATGAAAAACTGTTTTTT.

CDR3 residues: CASSLFSADGELFF. The CDR3 DNA reads as TGCGCCAGCAGCTTGTTTAGCGCGGACGGGGAGCTGTTTTTT. The chain links TRBV5-1 to TRBJ2-2; possible D gene TRBD2, 5 bases. V shed 1 base and J shed 7 bases, with 11 bases lying between them. CDR3 length equals 14 residues. CDR1 is SGHRS and CDR2 is YFSETQ in the germline V gene.

The chain uses TRBV6-5 and TRBJ2-7, with D perhaps matching TRBD2 (6 bases). This CDR3 spans 14 amino acids. Germline V lookup: CDR1 MNHEY, CDR2 SVGAGI. V was trimmed by 0 bases and J by 2 bases, leaving 8 bases between them. The CDR3 here is CASSYSRDTYEQYF. Written as DNA, the CDR3 is TGTGCCAGCAGTTACTCGCGGGATACCTACGAGCAGTACTTC.

The chain links TRBV5-6 to TRBJ2-3; TRBD1 matches 7 bases. The CDR3 is 14 amino acids. Trimming took 3 bases from V and 7 from J; bases not matched to a gene: 8. Per germline, CDR1 SGHDT and CDR2 YYEEEE. The CDR3 spells CASSSRQGKNTQYF. The CDR3 nucleotides read TGTGCCAGCAGCTCCAGACAGGGCAAGAATACGCAGTATTTT.

Turning to this clone: A read error may be the cause here, since a much bigger clone is one base away. The same CDR3 also results from other DNA sequences found in this sample. This chain links TRBV5-1 with TRBJ2-2; 10 bases are shared with TRBD1. Germline loops: CDR1 SGHRS, CDR2 YFSETQ. The ends lost 3 bases at V and 5 bases at J; junction bases unmatched: 1. CDR3 length equals 14 residues. CDR3 residues: CASSWTGGTGELFF. The DNA of the CDR3 is TGCGCCAGCAGCTGGACAGGGGGAACCGGGGAGCTGTTTTTT.

The V call is TRBV13, the J call TRBJ2-2, with TRBD1 matching 10 bases. The ends lost 0 bases at V and 0 bases at J; junction bases unmatched: 10. The CDR3 loop spans 20 amino acids. The germline gives CDR1 PRHDT, CDR2 FYEKMQ (reference sequence). In DNA, the CDR3 is TGTGCCAGCAGCTTAGGCCCCGTCGGGACAGGGGACCCGAACACCGGGGAGCTGTTTTTT. Its protein is CASSLGPVGTGDPNTGELFF.

Concerning this clone: In the same sample, other DNA sequences code for this CDR3. The gene calls are TRBV30 and TRBJ1-2; D possibly corresponds to TRBD1 (5 bases). This CDR3 is built from 11 residues. With 2 bases removed from V and 4 bases from J, the gap between germline ends came to 5 bases. CDR1 GTSNPN and CDR2 SVGIG come from the germline V gene (reference sequence). Written as DNA, the CDR3 is TGTGCCTGGAGTACAGGCTATGGCTACACCTTC. Its protein is CAWSTGYGYTF. The full variable domain, in which reference TRBV30 and TRBJ1-2 provide the parts outside the CDR3, is SQTIHQWPATLVQPVGSPLSLECTVEGTSNPNLYWYRQAAGRGLQLLFYSVGIGQISSEVPQNLSASRPQDRQFILSSKKLLLSDSGFYLCAWSTGYGYTFGSGTRLTVV.

The chain is built from TRBV5-1 and TRBJ2-7; 7 nucleotides line up with TRBD2. This CDR3 is 15 amino acids long. Germline assignment: CDR1 SGHRS and CDR2 YFSETQ. V lost 0 bases, J lost 4 bases, and 7 bases stayed unmatched. CDR3 loop: CASSLAPGREYEQYF. Written as DNA, the CDR3 is TGCGCCAGCAGCTTGGCCCCAGGGAGGGAGTACGAGCAGTACTTC.

The chain has TRBV27 and TRBJ2-7; no reliable D call. The CDR3 runs to 11 residues. The V end lost 5 bases, the J end lost 6 bases, and 8 bases lay between the germline ends. Germline CDR1 and CDR2: MNHEY and SMNVEV (reference sequence). The CDR3 is CASSLYGEQYF. CDR3 sequence (DNA): TGTGCCAGCAGTCTGTACGGCGAGCAGTACTTC.

The rearrangement links TRBV7-9 to TRBJ2-7; D gene ambiguous. The CDR3 is 15 amino acids. V lost 5 bases to trimming and J lost 0 bases, with 14 bases between them. Germline lookup yields CDR1 SEHNR and CDR2 FQNEAQ (reference sequence). DNA for the CDR3: TGTGCCAGCAGCCCCCGCGGCGGCAGCTCCTACGAGCAGTACTTC. Translation: CASSPRGGSSYEQYF.

This sequence joins TRBV6-6 and TRBJ2-7; 13 nucleotides align to TRBD2. CDR3 length: 16 amino acids. The germline V gene encodes CDR1 MNHNY and CDR2 SVGAGI (reference sequence). V gave up 5 bases and J gave up 4 bases; unmatched junction bases: 8. The CDR3 DNA follows: TGTGCCAGCAGTCGAAAACTAGCGGGAGGGCCGTACGAGCAGTACTTC. This codes for CASSRKLAGGPYEQYF.

This chain uses TRBV5-1 with TRBJ2-7; 8 positions agree with TRBD1. CDR3 size: 15 residues. V gave up 0 bases and J gave up 3 bases; unmatched junction bases: 5. The V gene's germline CDR1 is SGHRS and CDR2 YFSETQ. The CDR3 coding sequence is TGCGCCAGCAGCTTGGGTGGACAGGGTCGCTACGAGCAGTACTTC. This sequence encodes CASSLGGQGRYEQYF.

DNA for the CDR3: TGTGCCAGCAGCGTAGAGTCGGCAGGGAACATTCAGTACTTC. It specifies CASSVESAGNIQYF. The chain couples TRBV9 to TRBJ2-4; the D gene is possibly TRBD1 (5 bases). Germline V lookup: CDR1 SGDLS, CDR2 YYNGEE. V lost 0 bases to trimming and J lost 7 bases, with 11 bases between them. This CDR3 is built from 14 residues.

This clone was found a few times. J is TRBJ2-2 and V is TRBV20-1, with D possibly TRBD1 on 5 matching bases. This CDR3 comprises 13 residues. With 3 bases removed from V and 6 bases from J, the gap between germline ends came to 11 bases. CDR1 is DFQATT and CDR2 is SNEGSKA in the germline V gene (reference sequence). The CDR3 reads CSASTQGAGELFF. The CDR3 bases are TGCAGTGCTAGTACTCAGGGCGCCGGGGAGCTGTTTTTT.

In this sample, this clone turned up once. The chain employs TRBV6-5 and TRBJ2-7; TRBD2 aligns across 8 bases. The germline gives CDR1 MNHEY, CDR2 SVGAGI. V lost 0 bases and J lost 3; bases outside the gene matches: 4. The CDR3 is made up of 15 amino acids. Here the CDR3 reads CASSYSPSGSYEQYF. The CDR3, as DNA: TGTGCCAGCAGTTACTCACCCAGCGGGAGCTACGAGCAGTACTTC.

Here the CDR3 reads CASSLGTGHTDTQYF. In DNA, the CDR3 is TGTGCCAGCAGCCTTGGGACAGGGCACACAGATACGCAGTATTTT. The chain links TRBV11-1 to TRBJ2-3; 9 bases align to TRBD1. CDR3 length: 15 amino acids. Trimming took 5 bases from V and 2 from J; bases not matched to a gene: 5. Germline V gene data show CDR1 as SGHAT and CDR2 as FQDESV (reference sequence).

The rearrangement links TRBV5-1 to TRBJ2-7; tentative D call: TRBD1 (6 bases). The V gene lost 2 bases and the J gene lost 1 base, with 13 bases spanning the gap. From germline, CDR1 is SGHRS and CDR2 YFSETQ. The CDR3 spans 15 residues. CDR3: CASSFLSQGSYEQYF. The CDR3 DNA sequence: TGCGCCAGCAGCTTTCTGTCACAGGGATCCTACGAGCAGTACTTC.

The J gene is TRBJ2-3, the V gene TRBV19, with 7 bases fitting TRBD1. Germline-derived CDR1 and CDR2 are LNHDA and SQIVND (reference sequence). J lost 0 bases, V lost 6 bases, and 3 bases had no gene match. The CDR3 spans 14 residues. In DNA, the CDR3 is TGTGCCAGTAGGCAACAGGGGAGCACAGATACGCAGTATTTT. Its translation: CASRQQGSTDTQYF.

This CDR3 is CAWSAFGGGNTEAFF. For the CDR3, the DNA is TGTGCCTGGAGTGCTTTTGGTGGCGGGAACACTGAAGCTTTCTTT. The chain employs TRBV30 and TRBJ1-1; D remains unclear. Germline V gene data show CDR1 as GTSNPN and CDR2 as SVGIG (reference sequence). This CDR3 comprises 15 residues. Between the trimmed V and J ends, which lost 1 base and 1 base, there was a span of 13 bases.

This chain uses TRBV19 with TRBJ2-1, with D perhaps matching TRBD2 (6 bases). The V end was cut by 1 base, the J end by 6 bases, with 13 bases between. The germline V gene has CDR1 LNHDA and CDR2 SQIVND (reference sequence). The CDR3 runs 15 residues. CDR3 residues: CASSIGLAFLNEQFF. The CDR3, as DNA: TGTGCCAGTAGTATAGGGCTAGCGTTCCTCAATGAGCAGTTCTTC.

The V and J genes are TRBV15 and TRBJ2-7; possible D gene TRBD1, 6 bases. This CDR3 is built from 16 residues. V was pared by 1 base and J by 1 base, with 14 bases between. Germline V gives CDR1 LNHNV, CDR2 YYDKDF (reference sequence). The CDR3 DNA sequence: TGTGCCACCAGCAGAGGTCGACAGGTCCTATCCTACGAGCAGTACTTC. This gives the protein CATSRGRQVLSYEQYF.

V usage is TRBV5-1 and J usage is TRBJ2-5, with D perhaps TRBD1 (5 bases). V gave up 0 bases and J gave up 3 bases, with 9 bases separating them. This CDR3 contains 14 residues. Germline V CDR1 and CDR2: SGHRS, YFSETQ. In nucleotides, the CDR3 is TGCGCCAGCAGCTTGGGGTGGGGCAAAGAGACCCAGTACTTC. Residues: CASSLGWGKETQYF.

The DNA of the CDR3 is TGTGCCAGCAGCTTGAGGGGAAACATTCAGTACTTC. This codes for CASSLRGNIQYF. The rearrangement uses TRBV5-8 and TRBJ2-4; perhaps TRBD1 as D (5 bases). The V and J ends lost 1 base and 6 bases respectively, with 5 bases between them. The CDR3 runs to 12 residues. Germline values: CDR1 SGHTS, CDR2 YDEGEE.

This rearrangement joins TRBV29-1 to TRBJ2-7; TRBD2 matches 10 bases. V was pared by 6 bases and J by 1 base, with 9 bases of the junction left unmatched. This CDR3 comprises 15 residues. Germline CDR1 reads SQVTM; CDR2 reads ANQGSEA. The CDR3 coding sequence is TGCAGCGTCCTCCGCCTAGCGGGAGTATCCTACGAGCAGTACTTC. Protein: CSVLRLAGVSYEQYF.